The sequence of this T cell receptor (beta chain) was determined in a study of shared clonotypes between healthy human individuals (dated by TCRdb to the early 2020s). Context from the whole study: The cohort included three men and two women between 18 and 49 years of age. To estimate repertoire size and how much clonotypes are shared between individuals, the study performed deep sequencing of blood TCR repertoires from a few healthy adults. Per donor, three plates each were used for CD4 naive and CD4 memory, two for CD8 naive, and one for CD8 memory. Each donor's leukapheresis produced roughly between about 0.8 and 10 billion PBMCs. Libraries were prepared and TCR repertoires were sequenced by different laboratories using diverse techniques, in order to increase sequencing depth and limit assay-specific biases.

What the work shows at the level of the full study, not this receptor alone: Because the study included only a small number of donors, the genetic and exposure-history diversity represented was limited. Pairwise subsampling indicated that sequencing depth was expected to affect the degree of clonotype sharing among donors. Naive subsets generally had larger estimated clonotype richness than memory subsets did. Incomplete sequencing was indicated by rarefaction of sorted-subset datasets, despite the large sequencing depth. Roughly 5% of naive CD4, 3.5% of naive CD8, roughly 2.4% of memory CD4, and about 0.4% of memory CD8 clonotypes were shared across a few donors. Higher generation probabilities were observed for clonotypes shared by all four sorted-subset donors than for non-shared clonotypes. Sampling was limited to blood, and TCR repertoires in tissue likely differ from TCR repertoires in blood.

CD8 naive samples were obtained by positive selection for CCR7 among CD45RO-negative cells, yielding a CD45RA+CCR7+ population from which TemRA cells were excluded. The donors were healthy, HIV-negative adults who had no recently reported acute infections or vaccinations. Every donor was a Caucasian adult residing in Nashville, Tennessee, USA. Blood was collected by leukapheresis, and PBMCs were isolated by Ficoll-Histopaque density gradient centrifugation and then cryopreserved in liquid nitrogen vapor phase. Analytical flow cytometry was used to check the purity and quantity of every magnetically sorted T cell population. Genomic DNA was isolated from every sorted fraction and measured by UV absorbance on a Nanodrop 2000c. As for this clone: Its antigen is unknown. Base qualities were left out, and no much larger clone turns up one base away.

Using the deep immunoSEQ assay, TCR CDR3 regions were amplified from genomic DNA by multiplex PCR. Extracted genomic DNA from each cell subset was distributed evenly across all wells of several immunoSEQ 96-well plates, and each plate was treated as a replicate. For sorted subsets, around 200 ng genomic DNA, equal to 30,000 to 35,000 T cell genomes, was loaded into each replicate PCR. The purified libraries were quantified using a Qubit 3.0 fluorometer, sized with a Bioanalyzer 2100, and then quantified again using the KAPA Library Quantification kit. Every immunoSEQ 96-well plate was sequenced on a dedicated single-read 150-cycle Illumina NextSeq 550 flow cell. Per the original workflow: Because only junctional sequences without quality scores were contained in the immunoSEQ output, filtering matching that applied to full-length reads could not be performed. Sequences were annotated with PyIR, a Python wrapper for IgBLAST v1.9, and V/J genes and CDR3 were assigned using IMGT germline references. Reads were removed for weak V/J assignments (E-value above 1e-6), missing CDR3, stop codons, out-of-frame junctions, or ambiguous translated residues. V3J clonotypes were defined by identical inferred V gene, J gene, and CDR3 amino acid sequence. To compute the percentage overlap between repertoires, the number of shared unique clonotypes was divided by the size of the smaller repertoire. Repertoire richness was assessed with RTK rarefaction, the Chao1 estimator, and Recon v2.1 estimates of unobserved clonotypes. For all TCRbeta clonotypes obtained by the gDNA method from a few donors, generation probabilities were computed with OLGA. In TCRdb, the immuneACCESS table is reduced to in-frame sequences with V and J assigned. These tables do not hold every clone; where another copy was compared, an unresolved V gene accounts for under half, and the others remain unexplained. V and J calls and clone size are as listed in that table; D and trimming were resolved from the DNA. This sample lists about 2 million clones; just under 95% were detected once. The top ten constitute approximately 1.2% of the sample.

The sample consisted of naive CD8+ T cells sorted from blood. The cell subset or site label here, explained by the study, means: CD45RA+CCR7+. The clonotype originates from a man aged 18-30 years in good health.

The DNA sequence follows: TGCGCCAGCAGCGCGCGGGCCTTACCACAATACGAGCAGTACTTC. Its product reads: CASSARALPQYEQYF. The rearrangement joined TRBV4-1 to TRBJ2-7; 5 matching bases give a weak D call of TRBD2. The CDR3 sequence holds 15 residues, the cysteine and phenylalanine included. CDR3 DNA only is kept here, 45 bases in frame from base 1. Deletion took 5 bases off V and 4 bases off J, with a span of 18 bases between the germline ends. The germline V gene yields MGHRA for CDR1 and YSYEKL for CDR2.